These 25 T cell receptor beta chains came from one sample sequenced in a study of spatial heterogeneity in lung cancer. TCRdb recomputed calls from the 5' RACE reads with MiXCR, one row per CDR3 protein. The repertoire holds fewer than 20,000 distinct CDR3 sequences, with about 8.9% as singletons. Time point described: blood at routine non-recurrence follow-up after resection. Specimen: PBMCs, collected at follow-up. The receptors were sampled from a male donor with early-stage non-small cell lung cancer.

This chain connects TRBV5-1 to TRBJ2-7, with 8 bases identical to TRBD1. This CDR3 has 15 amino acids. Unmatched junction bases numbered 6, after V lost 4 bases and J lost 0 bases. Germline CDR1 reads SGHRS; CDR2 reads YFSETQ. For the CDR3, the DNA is TGCGCCAGCAGCCCGGGGACAGGAAACTCCTACGAGCAGTACTTC. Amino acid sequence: CASSPGTGNSYEQYF. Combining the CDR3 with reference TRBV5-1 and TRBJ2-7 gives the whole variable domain KAGVTQTPRYLIKTRGQQVTLSCSPISGHRSVSWYQQTPGQGLQFLFEYFSETQRNKGNFPGRFSGRQFSNSRSEMNVSTLELGDSALYLCASSPGTGNSYEQYFGPGTRLTVT.

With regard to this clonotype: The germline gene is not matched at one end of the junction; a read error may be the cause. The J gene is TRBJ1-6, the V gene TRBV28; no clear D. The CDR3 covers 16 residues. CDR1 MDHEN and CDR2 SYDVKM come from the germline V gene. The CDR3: CASSPPEGLYNSPLHF. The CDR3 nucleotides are TGTGCCAGCAGTCCACCGGAAGGCCTCTATAATTCACCCCTCCATTTT.

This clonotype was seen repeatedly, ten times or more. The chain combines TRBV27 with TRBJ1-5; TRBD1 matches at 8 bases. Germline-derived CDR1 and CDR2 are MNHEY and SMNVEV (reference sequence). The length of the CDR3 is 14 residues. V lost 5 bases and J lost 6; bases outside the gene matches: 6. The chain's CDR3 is CASSPAGGPQPQHF. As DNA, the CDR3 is TGTGCCAGCAGTCCCGCAGGGGGCCCTCAGCCCCAGCATTTT.

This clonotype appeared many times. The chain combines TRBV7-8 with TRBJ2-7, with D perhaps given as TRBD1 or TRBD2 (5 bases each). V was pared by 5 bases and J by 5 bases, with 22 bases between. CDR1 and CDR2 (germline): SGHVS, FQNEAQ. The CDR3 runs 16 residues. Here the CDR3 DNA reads TGTGCCAGCAGCGTTCCGAGGGGCCCCCTGGAAGACGAGCAGTACTTC. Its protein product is CASSVPRGPLEDEQYF.

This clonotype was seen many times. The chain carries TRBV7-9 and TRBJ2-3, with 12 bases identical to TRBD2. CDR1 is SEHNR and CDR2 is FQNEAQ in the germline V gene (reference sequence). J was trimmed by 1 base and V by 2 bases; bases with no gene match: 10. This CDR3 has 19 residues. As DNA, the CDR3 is TGTGCCAGCAGCTTATTCTACAGAAGGACTAGCGGGGGCACAGATACGCAGTATTTT. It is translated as CASSLFYRRTSGGTDTQYF.

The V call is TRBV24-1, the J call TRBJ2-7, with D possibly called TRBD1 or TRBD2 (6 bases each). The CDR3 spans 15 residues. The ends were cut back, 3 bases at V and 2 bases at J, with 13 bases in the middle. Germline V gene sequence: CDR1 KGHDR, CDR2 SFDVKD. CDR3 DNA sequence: TGTGCCACCAGTGATGGCCCGGGGGCAACCTACGAGCAGTACTTC. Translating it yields CATSDGPGATYEQYF.

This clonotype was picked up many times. The CDR3 DNA reads TGTGCCAGCAGCCCGGTCCTACAGGGGCTCGACGAGCAGTACTTC. Translated, it gives CASSPVLQGLDEQYF. The chain recombines TRBV28 with TRBJ2-7; 7 bases agree with TRBD1. J gave up 5 bases and V 6 bases, and 13 bases lay outside the gene matches. Germline CDR1 is MDHEN and CDR2 is SYDVKM. This CDR3 comprises 15 residues.

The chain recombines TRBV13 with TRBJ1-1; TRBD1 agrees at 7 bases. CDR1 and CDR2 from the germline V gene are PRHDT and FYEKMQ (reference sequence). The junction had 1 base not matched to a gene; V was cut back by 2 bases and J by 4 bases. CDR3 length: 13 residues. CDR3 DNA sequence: TGTGCCAGCAGCTTACAGGGGGGCACTGAAGCTTTCTTT. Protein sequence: CASSLQGGTEAFF.

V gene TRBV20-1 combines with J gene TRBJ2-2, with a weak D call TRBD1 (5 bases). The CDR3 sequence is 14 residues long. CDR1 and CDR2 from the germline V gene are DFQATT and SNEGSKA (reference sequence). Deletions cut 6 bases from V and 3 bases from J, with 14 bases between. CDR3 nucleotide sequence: TGCAGTGCCCTCCAGGGTATGGACACCGGGGAGCTGTTTTTT. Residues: CSALQGMDTGELFF.

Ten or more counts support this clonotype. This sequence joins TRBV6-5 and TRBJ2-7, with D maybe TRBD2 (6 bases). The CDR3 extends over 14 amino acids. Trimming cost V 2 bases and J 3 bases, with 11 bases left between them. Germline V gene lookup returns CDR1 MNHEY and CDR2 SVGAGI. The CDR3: CASSYGGTVYEQYF. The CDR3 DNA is TGTGCCAGCAGTTACGGGGGGACCGTCTACGAGCAGTACTTC.

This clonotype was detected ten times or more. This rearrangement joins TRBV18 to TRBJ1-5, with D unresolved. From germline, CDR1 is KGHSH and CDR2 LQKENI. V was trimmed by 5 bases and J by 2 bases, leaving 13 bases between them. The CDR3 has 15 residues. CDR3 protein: CASSASGDGNQPQHF. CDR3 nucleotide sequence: TGTGCCAGCTCAGCCTCCGGTGATGGCAATCAGCCCCAGCATTTT.

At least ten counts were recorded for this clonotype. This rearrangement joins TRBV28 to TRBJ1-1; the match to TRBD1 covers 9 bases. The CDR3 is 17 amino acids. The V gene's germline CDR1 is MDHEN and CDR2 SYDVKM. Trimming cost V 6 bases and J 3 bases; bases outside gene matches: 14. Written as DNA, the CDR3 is TGTGCCAGCAGCCCGGCTGGGTGGGACAGGGCAGACACTGAAGCTTTCTTT. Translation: CASSPAGWDRADTEAFF.

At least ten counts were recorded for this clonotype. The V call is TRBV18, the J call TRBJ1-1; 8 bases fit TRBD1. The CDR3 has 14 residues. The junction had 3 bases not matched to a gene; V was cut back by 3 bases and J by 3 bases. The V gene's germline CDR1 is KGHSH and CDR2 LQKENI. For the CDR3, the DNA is TGTGCCAGCTCACCTCGGACAGGGCACACTGAAGCTTTCTTT. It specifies CASSPRTGHTEAFF.

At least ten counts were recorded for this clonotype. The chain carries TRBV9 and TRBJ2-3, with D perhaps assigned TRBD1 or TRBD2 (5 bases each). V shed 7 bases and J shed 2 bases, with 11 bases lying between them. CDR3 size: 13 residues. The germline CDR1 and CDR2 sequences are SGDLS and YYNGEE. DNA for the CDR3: TGTGCCAGCGGAGAGGGGAACACAGATACGCAGTATTTT. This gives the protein CASGEGNTDTQYF.

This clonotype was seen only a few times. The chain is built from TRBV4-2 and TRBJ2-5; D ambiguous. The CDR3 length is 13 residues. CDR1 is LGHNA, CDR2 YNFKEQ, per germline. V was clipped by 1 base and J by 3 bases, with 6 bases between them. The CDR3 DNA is TGTGCCAGCAGCCAAGGGACCGAAGAGACCCAGTACTTC. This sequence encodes CASSQGTEETQYF.

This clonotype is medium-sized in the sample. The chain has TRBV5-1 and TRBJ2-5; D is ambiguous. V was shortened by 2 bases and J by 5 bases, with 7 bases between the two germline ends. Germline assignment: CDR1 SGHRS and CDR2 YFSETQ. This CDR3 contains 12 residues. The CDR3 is CASSFDVETQYF. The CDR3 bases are TGCGCCAGCAGCTTTGACGTGGAGACCCAGTACTTC.

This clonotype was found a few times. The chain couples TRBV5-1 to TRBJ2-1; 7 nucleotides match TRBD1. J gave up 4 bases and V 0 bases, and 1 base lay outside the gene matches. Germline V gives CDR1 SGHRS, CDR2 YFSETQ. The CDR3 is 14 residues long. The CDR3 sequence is CASSLGQGYNEQFF. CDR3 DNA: TGCGCCAGCAGCTTGGGACAGGGTTACAATGAGCAGTTCTTC. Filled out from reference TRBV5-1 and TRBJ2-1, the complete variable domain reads KAGVTQTPRYLIKTRGQQVTLSCSPISGHRSVSWYQQTPGQGLQFLFEYFSETQRNKGNFPGRFSGRQFSNSRSEMNVSTLELGDSALYLCASSLGQGYNEQFFGPGTRLTVL.

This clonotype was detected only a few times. The CDR3 sequence: CASRQGTSSTDTQYF. Written as DNA, the CDR3 is TGTGCCAGCAGACAGGGGACCTCTAGCACAGATACGCAGTATTTT. The rearrangement links TRBV2 to TRBJ2-3, with 7 nucleotides matching TRBD1. J gave up 0 bases and V 6 bases, and 6 bases lay outside the gene matches. The CDR3 has 15 residues. Germline CDR1 is SNHLY and CDR2 is FYNNEI.

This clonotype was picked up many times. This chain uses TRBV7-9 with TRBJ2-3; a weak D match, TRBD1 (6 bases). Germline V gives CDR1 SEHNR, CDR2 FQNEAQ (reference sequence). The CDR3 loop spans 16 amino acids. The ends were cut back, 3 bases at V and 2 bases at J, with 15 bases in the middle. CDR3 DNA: TGTGCCAGCAGCTTCGGCCGGACAGTTAACACAGATACGCAGTATTTT. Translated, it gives CASSFGRTVNTDTQYF.

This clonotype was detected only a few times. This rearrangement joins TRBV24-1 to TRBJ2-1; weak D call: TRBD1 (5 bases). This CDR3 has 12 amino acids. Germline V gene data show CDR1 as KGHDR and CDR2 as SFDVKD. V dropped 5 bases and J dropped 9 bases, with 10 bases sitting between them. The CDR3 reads CATSAWGGEQFF. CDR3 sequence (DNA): TGTGCCACCAGTGCCTGGGGCGGTGAGCAGTTCTTC.

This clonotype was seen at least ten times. The CDR3 nucleotides are TGTGCCAGCAGTTTAGGGACAGGGGGACGAGAGACCCAGTACTTC. Translating gives CASSLGTGGRETQYF. J is TRBJ2-5 and V is TRBV27, with 11 bases fitting TRBD1. Trimming removed 2 bases from V and 4 bases from J; junction bases left unmatched: 3. The CDR3 contains 15 residues. CDR1 and CDR2 from the germline V gene are MNHEY and SMNVEV (reference sequence).

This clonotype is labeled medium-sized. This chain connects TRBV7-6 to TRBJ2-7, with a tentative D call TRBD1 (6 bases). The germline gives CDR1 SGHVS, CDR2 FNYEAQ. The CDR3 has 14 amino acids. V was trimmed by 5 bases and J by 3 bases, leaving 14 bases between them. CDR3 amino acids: CASSPPGQSYEQYF. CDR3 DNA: TGTGCCAGCAGCCCTCCTGGACAGAGCTACGAGCAGTACTTC.

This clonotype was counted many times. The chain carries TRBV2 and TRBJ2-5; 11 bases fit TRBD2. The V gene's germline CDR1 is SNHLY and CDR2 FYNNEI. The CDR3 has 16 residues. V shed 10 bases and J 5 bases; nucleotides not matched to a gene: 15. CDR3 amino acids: CATRALAGEARETQYF. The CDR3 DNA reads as TGTGCCACAAGGGCACTAGCGGGAGAGGCGCGGGAGACCCAGTACTTC.

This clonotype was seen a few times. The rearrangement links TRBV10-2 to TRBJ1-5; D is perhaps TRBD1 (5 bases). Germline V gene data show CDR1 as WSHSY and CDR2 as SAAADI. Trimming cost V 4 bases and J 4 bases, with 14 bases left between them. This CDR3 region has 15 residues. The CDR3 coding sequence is TGCGCCAGCAGTGTCCAGGGATGGGGTAATCAGCCCCAGCATTTT. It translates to CASSVQGWGNQPQHF.

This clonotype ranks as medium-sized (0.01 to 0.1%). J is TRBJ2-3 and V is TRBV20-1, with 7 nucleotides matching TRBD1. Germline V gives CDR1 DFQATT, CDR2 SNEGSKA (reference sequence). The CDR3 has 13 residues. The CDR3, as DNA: TGCGGGTCCGACAGGGAAGGGCTAGATACGCAGTATTTT. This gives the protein CGSDREGLDTQYF.